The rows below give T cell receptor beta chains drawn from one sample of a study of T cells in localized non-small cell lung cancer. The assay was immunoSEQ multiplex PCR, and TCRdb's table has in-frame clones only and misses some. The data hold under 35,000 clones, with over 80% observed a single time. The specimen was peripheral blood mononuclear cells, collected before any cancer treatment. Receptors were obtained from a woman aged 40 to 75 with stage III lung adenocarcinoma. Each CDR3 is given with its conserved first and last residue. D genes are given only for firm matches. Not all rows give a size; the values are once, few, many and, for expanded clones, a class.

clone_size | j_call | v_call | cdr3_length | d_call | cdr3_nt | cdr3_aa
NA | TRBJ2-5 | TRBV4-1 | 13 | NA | TGCGCCAGCAGCCAAGGTCAGCAAGAGACCCAGTACTTC | CASSQGQQETQYF
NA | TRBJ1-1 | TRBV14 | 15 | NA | TGTGCCAGCAGCCAAAATGGCTTCCGGGCCACTGAAGCTTTCTTT | CASSQNGFRATEAFF
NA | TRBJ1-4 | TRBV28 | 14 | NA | TGTGCCAGCAGCCCGGGACGGGGAAATGAAAAACTGTTTTTT | CASSPGRGNEKLFF
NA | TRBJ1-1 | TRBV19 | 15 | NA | TGTGCCAGTAGTATTTCTTACAGCGCGAACACTGAAGCTTTCTTT | CASSISYSANTEAFF
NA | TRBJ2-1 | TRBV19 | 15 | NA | TGTGCCAGTAGTATCGCCGAGGGGTCCTACAATGAGCAGTTCTTC | CASSIAEGSYNEQFF
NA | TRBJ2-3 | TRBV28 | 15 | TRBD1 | TGTGCCAGCAGTTTAGGACAGGGGGGGATAGATACGCAGTATTTT | CASSLGQGGIDTQYF
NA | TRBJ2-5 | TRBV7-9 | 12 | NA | TGTGCCAGCAGCTTAGGGCAAGAGACCCAGTACTTC | CASSLGQETQYF
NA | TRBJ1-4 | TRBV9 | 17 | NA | TGTGCCAGCAGCGTAGGGGGATTCGAGGCAACTAATGAAAAACTGTTTTTT | CASSVGGFEATNEKLFF
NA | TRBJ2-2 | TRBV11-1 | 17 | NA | TGTGCCAGCAGCTTAAGGGCACAGGGCCTCAACACCGGGGAGCTGTTTTTT | CASSLRAQGLNTGELFF
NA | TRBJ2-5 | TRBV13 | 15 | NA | TGTGCCAGCAGCTTAGCCTCAGCGCCGGGGGAGACCCAGTACTTC | CASSLASAPGETQYF
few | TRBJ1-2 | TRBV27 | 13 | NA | TGTGCCAGCAGTTTCGGCAGGGACTATGGCTACACCTTC | CASSFGRDYGYTF
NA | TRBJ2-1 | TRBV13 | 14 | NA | TGTGCCAGCAGCGTCGGGAAGCCCCAAAATGAGCAGTTCTTC | CASSVGKPQNEQFF
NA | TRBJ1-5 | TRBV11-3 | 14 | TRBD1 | TGTGCCAGCAGCTTAGAAGGGGGCCAGAAGCCCCAGCATTTT | CASSLEGGQKPQHF
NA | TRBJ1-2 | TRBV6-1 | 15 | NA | TGTGCCAGCAGTGAAAGCCAGGGACTCTACTATGGCTACACCTTC | CASSESQGLYYGYTF
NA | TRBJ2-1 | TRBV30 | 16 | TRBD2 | TGTGCCTGGAGCCGCAGTTCGCGGGGGTCCTACAATGAGCAGTTCTTC | CAWSRSSRGSYNEQFF
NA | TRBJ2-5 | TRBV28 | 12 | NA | TGTGCCAGCAGTTTAGCCGGGGAGACCCAGTACTTC | CASSLAGETQYF
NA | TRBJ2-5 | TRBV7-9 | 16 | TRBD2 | TGTGCCAGCAGCTTGAGTTCTAGCGGGTTAGGGGAGACCCAGTACTTC | CASSLSSSGLGETQYF
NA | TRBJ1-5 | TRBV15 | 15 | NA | TGTGCCACCAGTGGCGGACAGCCAGGCAATCAGCCCCAGCATTTT | CATSGGQPGNQPQHF
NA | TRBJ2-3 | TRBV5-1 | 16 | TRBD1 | TGCGCCAGCAGCTTGTGGGACAGGGCGAGCACAGATACGCAGTATTTT | CASSLWDRASTDTQYF
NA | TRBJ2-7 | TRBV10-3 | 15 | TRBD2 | TGTGCCATCAGTGGGACTAGCGGGGGGGCCTACGAGCAGTACTTC | CAISGTSGGAYEQYF
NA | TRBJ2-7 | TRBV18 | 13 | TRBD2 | TGTGCCAGCTCACGACTAGCGGGGTTCGAGCAGTACTTC | CASSRLAGFEQYF
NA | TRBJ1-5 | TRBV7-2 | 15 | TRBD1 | TGTGCCAGCAGCTACCAACAGGGGGCGGGGCAGCCCCAGCATTTT | CASSYQQGAGQPQHF
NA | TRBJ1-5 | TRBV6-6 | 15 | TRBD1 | TGTGCCAGCAGAACGGGGGACAGGGGCGGTCAGCCCCAGCATTTT | CASRTGDRGGQPQHF
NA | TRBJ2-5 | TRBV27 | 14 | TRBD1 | TGTGCCAGCAGTTTGGGACAGAACCAAGAGACCCAGTACTTC | CASSLGQNQETQYF
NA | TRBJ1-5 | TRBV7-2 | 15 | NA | TGTGCCAGCAGCTTAGAGGCAGATAGCAATCAGCCCCAGCATTTT | CASSLEADSNQPQHF
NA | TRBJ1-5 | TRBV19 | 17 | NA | TGTGCCAGTAGTATTGGGGTTGTGGCTAATAGCAATCAGCCCCAGCATTTT | CASSIGVVANSNQPQHF
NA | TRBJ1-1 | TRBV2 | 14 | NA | TGTGCCAGCAGTGAACGGGGACCGAACACTGAAGCTTTCTTT | CASSERGPNTEAFF
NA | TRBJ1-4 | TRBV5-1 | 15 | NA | TGCGCCAGCAGCTTGGATGGGCCTACTAATGAAAAACTGTTTTTT | CASSLDGPTNEKLFF
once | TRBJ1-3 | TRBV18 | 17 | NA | TGTGCCAGCTCACCACTGAGGGTACAGGAGCCTGGAAACACCATATATTTT | CASSPLRVQEPGNTIYF
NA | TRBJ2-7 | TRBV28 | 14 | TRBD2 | TGTGCCAGCACTAGAACTAGCGGGAGGAGCGAGCAGTACTTC | CASTRTSGRSEQYF
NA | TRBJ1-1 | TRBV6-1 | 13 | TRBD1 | TGTGCCAGCCTAACAGGGGGTTGGACTGAAGCTTTCTTT | CASLTGGWTEAFF
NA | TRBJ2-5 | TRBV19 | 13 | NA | TGTGCCAGTACTGAGCGGGTTGTTGAGACCCAGTACTTC | CASTERVVETQYF
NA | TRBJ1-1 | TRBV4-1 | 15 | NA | TGCGCCAGCAGCAAGGAGGGGGGGGCAAGCACTGAAGCTTTCTTT | CASSKEGGASTEAFF
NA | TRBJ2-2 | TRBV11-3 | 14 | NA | TGTGCCAGCAGCTTAGGAGAGCGGCACGGGGAGCTGTTTTTT | CASSLGERHGELFF
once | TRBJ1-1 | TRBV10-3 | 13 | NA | TGTGCCATCAGGGGAGACCTGAACACTGAAGCTTTCTTT | CAIRGDLNTEAFF
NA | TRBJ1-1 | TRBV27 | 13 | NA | TGTGCCAGCAGTTTATTGTGGGACACTGAAGCTTTCTTT | CASSLLWDTEAFF
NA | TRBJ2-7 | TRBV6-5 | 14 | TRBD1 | TGTGCCAGCAGTCCGAGGGGGCTGAACTACGAGCAGTACTTC | CASSPRGLNYEQYF
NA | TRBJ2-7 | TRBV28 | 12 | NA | TGTGCCAGCAGCCCCGGGGGCTACGAGCAGTACTTC | CASSPGGYEQYF
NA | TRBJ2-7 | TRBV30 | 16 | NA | TGTGCCTGGAGTTACTACGCCGACAGGAGATCCTACGAGCAGTACTTC | CAWSYYADRRSYEQYF
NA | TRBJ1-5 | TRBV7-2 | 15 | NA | TGTGCCAGCAGCTTACTACAGGGAGGCAATCAGCCCCAGCATTTT | CASSLLQGGNQPQHF
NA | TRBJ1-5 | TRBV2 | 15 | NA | TGTGCCAGCAGCCCGGCTCTAGGTAGCAATCAGCCCCAGCATTTT | CASSPALGSNQPQHF
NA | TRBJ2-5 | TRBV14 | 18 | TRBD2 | TGTGCCAGCAGCTCGAGGACTAGCGGGAGTTCTAGAGGGGAGACCCAGTACTTC | CASSSRTSGSSRGETQYF
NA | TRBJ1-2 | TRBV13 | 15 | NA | TGTGCCAGCAGTCCCACTAGAAACCTGAACTATGGCTACACCTTC | CASSPTRNLNYGYTF
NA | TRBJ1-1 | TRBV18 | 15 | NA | TGTGCCAGCTCACCAAGGACGGCTCTGAACACTGAAGCTTTCTTT | CASSPRTALNTEAFF
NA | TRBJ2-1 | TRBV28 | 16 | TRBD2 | TGTGCCAGCAGTGGGGGACTAGCGGAGGTCTACAATGAGCAGTTCTTC | CASSGGLAEVYNEQFF
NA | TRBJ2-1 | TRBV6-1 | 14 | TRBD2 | TGTGCCAGCAACCCTAGCGGGAGCTTTAATGAGCAGTTCTTC | CASNPSGSFNEQFF
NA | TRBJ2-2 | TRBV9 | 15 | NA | TGTGCCAGCAGTCCTCAGGGAGGGAACACCGGGGAGCTGTTTTTT | CASSPQGGNTGELFF
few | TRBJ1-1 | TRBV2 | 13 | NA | TGTGCCAGCAGTGTGATGGGGAACACTGAAGCTTTCTTT | CASSVMGNTEAFF
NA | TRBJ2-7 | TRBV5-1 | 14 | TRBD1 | TGCGCCAGCAGCGATCGGACAGGGCCCTACGAGCAGTACTTC | CASSDRTGPYEQYF
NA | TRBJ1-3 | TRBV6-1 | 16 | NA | TGTGCCAGCAGTGACCCCGGGAACCCTAAAGGAAACACCATATATTTT | CASSDPGNPKGNTIYF
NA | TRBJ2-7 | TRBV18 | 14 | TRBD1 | TGTGCCAGCTCAACGCCGGGACAGTCCTACGAGCAGTACTTC | CASSTPGQSYEQYF
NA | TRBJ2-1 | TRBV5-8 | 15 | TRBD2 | TGTGCCAGCAGCTCCCGAGGACTAGTCTACAATGAGCAGTTCTTC | CASSSRGLVYNEQFF
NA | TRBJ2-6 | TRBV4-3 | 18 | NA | TGCGCCAGCAGCATATATCCGACGTCACAAAGTCGGGCCAACGTCCTGACTTTC | CASSIYPTSQSRANVLTF